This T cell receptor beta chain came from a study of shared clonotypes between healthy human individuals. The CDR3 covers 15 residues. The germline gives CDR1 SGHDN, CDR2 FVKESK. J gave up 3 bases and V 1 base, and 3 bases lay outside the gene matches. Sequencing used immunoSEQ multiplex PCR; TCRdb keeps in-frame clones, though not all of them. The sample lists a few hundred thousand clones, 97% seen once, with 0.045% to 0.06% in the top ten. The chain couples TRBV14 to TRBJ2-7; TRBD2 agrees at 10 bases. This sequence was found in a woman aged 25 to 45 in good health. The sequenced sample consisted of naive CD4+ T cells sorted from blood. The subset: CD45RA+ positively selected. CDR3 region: CASSQGTSGNYEQYF. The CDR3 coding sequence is TGTGCCAGCAGCCAAGGGACTAGCGGCAACTACGAGCAGTACTTC.